The 4 T cell receptor beta chains below all came from one sample that was sequenced in a study of human T cells and chemical hapten exposure. MiXCR, run by TCRdb on the RACE reads, gives a single entry per CDR3 protein. Seen here are 80,000 to 95,000 distinct CDR3 sequences, 11% observed once, and the top ten hold more than 2%. Time point noted: patch test 2, 6 weeks after DPC sensitization. Specified treatment: therapeutic diphenylcyclopropenone sensitization with weekly scalp DPC. The specimen comprised whole blood, sampled in connection with sensitization to the hapten diphenylcyclopropenone (DPC). The receptors were gathered from a man aged 35-49 years with alopecia areata. Some clones in this sample may be carry-over from other donors' samples.

The V gene is TRBV4-2, the J gene TRBJ2-3, with 11 bases matching TRBD1. The CDR3 has 15 amino acids. Trimming took 3 bases from V and 2 from J; bases not matched to a gene: 1. CDR1 is LGHNA, CDR2 YNFKEQ, per germline. This CDR3 is CASSQGQGVTDTQYF. In DNA form, the CDR3 reads TGTGCCAGCAGCCAGGGACAGGGGGTCACAGATACGCAGTATTTT.

This clonotype has at least ten counts. The chain carries TRBV20-1 and TRBJ2-7; 11 bases match TRBD2. Unmatched junction bases numbered 1, after V lost 7 bases and J lost 2 bases. Per the germline V gene, CDR1 is DFQATT and CDR2 is SNEGSKA (reference sequence). This CDR3 spans 12 amino acids. The CDR3 here is CSVAGGPYEQYF. As DNA, the CDR3 is TGCAGTGTAGCGGGAGGGCCCTACGAGCAGTACTTC.

This clonotype turned up a few times. Here the CDR3 DNA reads TGTGCCATCAGTGCCGCCCTAGCGGGAGCTCGCGATACGCAGTATTTT. Its protein is CAISAALAGARDTQYF. V is TRBV10-3 and J is TRBJ2-3, with TRBD2 matching over 10 bases. Germline loops: CDR1 ENHRY, CDR2 SYGVKD. This CDR3 region has 16 residues. J lost 6 bases, V lost 4 bases, and 10 bases had no gene match.

The CDR3 loop is CASSLGTGREKLFF. DNA of the CDR3: TGTGCCAGCAGCTTGGGGACAGGTCGGGAAAAACTGTTTTTT. The V gene is TRBV13, the J gene TRBJ1-4; 8 bases line up with TRBD1. The CDR3 covers 14 residues. V was clipped by 3 bases and J by 8 bases; unmatched bases: 5. Looked up from germline, CDR1 is PRHDT and CDR2 is FYEKMQ (reference sequence).